The 28 T cell receptor beta chains reported below all come from one sample, sequenced in a study of PD-L1 blockade in urothelial cancer. Using immunoSEQ multiplex PCR, the repertoire was profiled, and TCRdb retains in-frame clones only, with some absent. The table lists around 56,000 clones, 85% to 90% of them singletons, with 2.9% in the top ten. Here the sequenced sample was PBMCs, taken around atezolizumab (anti-PD-L1) treatment. The receptor source for this set is a man aged 50 or older with urothelial cancer.

This clone occurred once. For the CDR3, the DNA is TGCGCCAGCAGTGCTGGGGGTGGGAGGCGCGAGCAGTACTTC. This sequence encodes CASSAGGGRREQYF. The chain employs TRBV10-1 and TRBJ2-7; D is perhaps TRBD2 (6 bases). The CDR3 totals 14 residues. V shed 4 bases and J shed 6 bases, with 16 bases lying between them. Germline V gene lookup returns CDR1 WNHNN and CDR2 SYGVQD (reference sequence).

This clone was observed once. The chain links TRBV2 to TRBJ1-5; D uncertain. CDR3 length equals 13 residues. Per the germline V gene, CDR1 is SNHLY and CDR2 is FYNNEI. V gave up 1 base and J gave up 4 bases, with 5 bases separating them. CDR3 amino acids: CASSEVGNQPQHF. The CDR3 nucleotides are TGTGCCAGCAGTGAAGTCGGTAATCAGCCCCAGCATTTT.

The rearrangement links TRBV9 to TRBJ1-1; D perhaps matches TRBD1 (6 bases). This CDR3 is 14 amino acids long. V was cut by 3 bases and J by 4 bases, with 13 bases left in between. The germline CDR1 and CDR2 sequences are SGDLS and YYNGEE. The CDR3 protein is CASSAPGVSTEAFF. CDR3 bases: TGTGCCAGCAGCGCGCCAGGGGTCAGCACTGAAGCTTTCTTT.

This chain connects TRBV6-1 to TRBJ1-5, with D unresolved. With 3 bases removed from V and 7 bases from J, the gap between germline ends came to 10 bases. The CDR3 sequence is 13 residues long. CDR1 is MNHNS and CDR2 is SASEGT in the germline V gene. The CDR3 loop is CASSEGWLQPQHF. The CDR3 DNA reads as TGTGCCAGCAGTGAGGGCTGGCTCCAGCCCCAGCATTTT.

V usage is TRBV7-2 and J usage is TRBJ2-3; 10 nucleotides line up with TRBD2. Germline V gene lookup returns CDR1 SGHTA and CDR2 FQGNSA. The V and J ends lost 7 bases and 3 bases, in that order; junction bases with no gene match: 4. The CDR3 totals 14 residues. CDR3 coding DNA: TGTGCCAGCACCCGGACTAGCGGTACAGATACGCAGTATTTT. It yields the protein CASTRTSGTDTQYF.

The J gene is TRBJ1-1, the V gene TRBV19, with unresolved D. CDR3 length equals 13 residues. CDR1 is LNHDA and CDR2 is SQIVND in the germline V gene (reference sequence). V lost 0 bases to trimming and J lost 5 bases, with 7 bases between them. The CDR3 bases are TGTGCCAGTAGTATAGACAGAGGAACTGAAGCTTTCTTT. Amino acids: CASSIDRGTEAFF.

The chain joins TRBV15 to TRBJ1-2, with 8 bases lining up with TRBD1. The CDR3 is 14 amino acids. V shed 5 bases and J 1 base; nucleotides not matched to a gene: 3. CDR1 and CDR2 from the germline V gene are LNHNV and YYDKDF (reference sequence). The CDR3 DNA reads as TGTGCCACCAGCGGAGGACAGGGTAACTATGGCTACACCTTC. It codes for CATSGGQGNYGYTF.

This rearrangement joins TRBV28 to TRBJ1-1, with TRBD1 as a possible D gene (5 bases). Germline lookup yields CDR1 MDHEN and CDR2 SYDVKM. The germline V and J ends were trimmed by 4 bases and 4 bases, with 16 bases remaining between them. The CDR3 totals 15 residues. CDR3 in DNA: TGTGCCAGCAGTTCCCGATGGGGGGACGGCACTGAAGCTTTCTTT. Translating it yields CASSSRWGDGTEAFF.

V gene TRBV5-1 combines with J gene TRBJ1-1; 8 bases are shared with TRBD1. This CDR3 is built from 14 residues. The V segment lost 2 bases and the J segment 3 bases; nucleotides outside the gene matches: 3. CDR1 and CDR2 (germline): SGHRS, YFSETQ. CDR3 loop: CASSLKGQDTEAFF. The CDR3 bases are TGCGCCAGCAGCTTAAAGGGACAGGACACTGAAGCTTTCTTT.

This rearrangement joins TRBV4-2 to TRBJ1-1; TRBD1 matches at 9 bases. This CDR3 region has 15 residues. Per germline, CDR1 LGHNA and CDR2 YNFKEQ. Trimming cost V 1 base and J 1 base; bases outside gene matches: 1. The CDR3 nucleotides are TGTGCCAGCAGCCAAGTGGGACAGGGGAACACTGAAGCTTTCTTT. The encoded protein is CASSQVGQGNTEAFF.

This clone was seen only a few times. The chain joins TRBV21-1 to TRBJ1-2; the table's D call, TRBD1, has no DNA check behind it. TRBV21-1 is assigned pseudogene status. The CDR3 consists of 15 residues. This CDR3 reads CASTHSRDRDGGYTF. CDR3 in DNA: TGTGCCAGCACCCACTCCCGGGACAGGGACGGCGGCTACACCTTC.

The chain is built from TRBV30 and TRBJ1-1, with unresolved D. V was shortened by 2 bases and J by 1 base, with 8 bases between the two germline ends. The CDR3 spans 13 residues. The V gene's germline CDR1 is GTSNPN and CDR2 SVGIG (reference sequence). The CDR3 sequence is CAWSLSGNTEAFF. CDR3 DNA sequence: TGTGCCTGGAGTCTGAGCGGGAACACTGAAGCTTTCTTT. Variable domain in full (rest from reference TRBV30 and TRBJ1-1): SQTIHQWPATLVQPVGSPLSLECTVEGTSNPNLYWYRQAAGRGLQLLFYSVGIGQISSEVPQNLSASRPQDRQFILSSKKLLLSDSGFYLCAWSLSGNTEAFFGQGTRLTVV.

The V and J genes are TRBV2 and TRBJ2-7, with TRBD1 as a possible D gene (5 bases). Per germline, CDR1 SNHLY and CDR2 FYNNEI. With 6 bases removed from V and 3 bases from J, the gap between germline ends came to 9 bases. This CDR3 is built from 12 residues. As DNA, the CDR3 is TGTGCCAGCAGGCAGGGTAGCTACGAGCAGTACTTC. Encoded protein: CASRQGSYEQYF.

Notes on this clone: Compared with germline, one end of the junction differs, possibly owing to a read error. This chain uses TRBV7-7 with TRBJ2-5; tentative D call: TRBD2 (5 bases). The germline V gene encodes CDR1 SSHAT and CDR2 FNYEAQ (reference sequence). This CDR3 has 16 amino acids. The CDR3 DNA sequence: TGTGCTAGCAGCTTAGTCGCTGCCGGGGTGGGGGAGACCCAGTACTTC. This sequence encodes CASSLVAAGVGETQYF.

V is TRBV9 and J is TRBJ2-5; 9 bases are shared with TRBD2. Unmatched junction bases numbered 11, after V lost 0 bases and J lost 5 bases. CDR1 and CDR2 (germline): SGDLS, YYNGEE. This CDR3 comprises 17 residues. CDR3: CASSVGNSAGGLETQYF. DNA for the CDR3: TGTGCCAGCAGCGTAGGGAATTCTGCGGGAGGGCTGGAGACCCAGTACTTC.

The gene calls are TRBV7-3 and TRBJ2-2; possible D gene TRBD1, 6 bases. Looked up from germline, CDR1 is SGHTA and CDR2 is FQGTGA. The CDR3 length is 14 residues. V shed 3 bases and J shed 1 base, with 6 bases lying between them. The CDR3 DNA is TGTGCCAGCAGCTTGGGACAGAACACCGGGGAGCTGTTTTTT. Protein product: CASSLGQNTGELFF.

V gene TRBV7-3 combines with J gene TRBJ1-1; D remains ambiguous. Trimming stripped 3 bases from V and 0 bases from J, with 11 bases between. The CDR3 spans 15 residues. The V gene's germline CDR1 is SGHTA and CDR2 FQGTGA. The CDR3 region is CASSFVAEMNTEAFF. DNA for the CDR3: TGTGCCAGCAGCTTCGTAGCAGAAATGAACACTGAAGCTTTCTTT.

This chain joins TRBV19 and TRBJ2-1; the match to TRBD2 covers 10 bases. From germline, CDR1 is LNHDA and CDR2 SQIVND (reference sequence). This CDR3 contains 15 residues. V gave up 3 bases and J gave up 7 bases; unmatched junction bases: 6. The CDR3, as DNA: TGTGCCAGTAGTATCCTCCTAGCGGGAGCGAATGAGCAGTTCTTC. Amino acids: CASSILLAGANEQFF.

The chain couples TRBV9 to TRBJ2-7; D might be TRBD2 (6 bases). Trimming stripped 0 bases from V and 9 bases from J, with 10 bases between. This CDR3 comprises 12 residues. Germline V gene data show CDR1 as SGDLS and CDR2 as YYNGEE. In nucleotides, the CDR3 is TGTGCCAGCAGCGTAGCGGGAGAGGTGCAGTACTTC. Encoded protein: CASSVAGEVQYF.

V gene TRBV7-2 combines with J gene TRBJ2-5; 9 bases are shared with TRBD1. This CDR3 comprises 13 residues. CDR1 and CDR2 from the germline V gene are SGHTA and FQGNSA. V trimming: 4 bases; J trimming: 5 bases; junction bases outside the gene matches: 2. CDR3 bases: TGTGCCAGCAGCTCGGACAGGGGCGAGACCCAGTACTTC. Its protein is CASSSDRGETQYF.

This rearrangement joins TRBV19 to TRBJ1-6; D gene uncertain. The length of the CDR3 is 14 residues. The germline V gene has CDR1 LNHDA and CDR2 SQIVND (reference sequence). Trimming stripped 5 bases from V and 0 bases from J, with 5 bases between. As DNA, the CDR3 is TGTGCCAGTAGTGGGAGCTCCTATAATTCACCCCTCCACTTT. Translating gives CASSGSSYNSPLHF.

Concerning this clone: Mismatch with germline at one junction end may stem from a read error. This rearrangement joins TRBV6-5 to TRBJ2-1, with 8 bases matching TRBD2. Germline values: CDR1 MNHEY, CDR2 SVGAGI. CDR3 size: 15 residues. CDR3 nucleotides: TGTGCCAGCAGCCGAGCGGGAGCCGCCTACAATGGGCAGTTCTTC. This codes for CASSRAGAAYNGQFF.

The gene calls are TRBV21-1 and TRBJ2-2; TRBD1, the table's D call, was not compared with the DNA. TRBV21-1 is labeled a pseudogene. The CDR3 runs 19 residues. CDR3 in amino acids: CASSKTLVRRGPNTGELFF. In DNA form, the CDR3 reads TGTGCCAGCAGCAAGACTCTTGTTAGGAGGGGGCCTAACACCGGGGAGCTGTTTTTT.

This sequence joins TRBV4-2 and TRBJ2-1; D is perhaps TRBD1 (5 bases). The CDR3 is 16 residues long. Germline-derived CDR1 and CDR2 are LGHNA and YNFKEQ. The ends were cut back, 1 base at V and 3 bases at J, with 13 bases in the middle. CDR3 loop: CASSQGGSGGYNEQFF. The DNA for the CDR3 is TGTGCCAGCAGCCAAGGGGGCTCGGGCGGCTACAATGAGCAGTTCTTC.

The chain employs TRBV19 and TRBJ2-7; TRBD2 might be the D (6 bases). The CDR3 is 15 residues long. V was cut by 1 base and J by 2 bases, with 12 bases left in between. CDR1 is LNHDA and CDR2 is SQIVND in the germline V gene (reference sequence). The CDR3 loop reads CASSIGSGFPYEQYF. CDR3 nucleotide sequence: TGTGCCAGTAGTATAGGTAGCGGCTTCCCCTACGAGCAGTACTTC.

This chain uses TRBV7-9 with TRBJ2-1; 10 nucleotides agree with TRBD2. Germline V CDR1 and CDR2: SEHNR, FQNEAQ (reference sequence). The V gene end was trimmed by 4 bases and the J gene end by 2 bases; junction bases not matched to a gene: 11. This CDR3 contains 18 residues. The CDR3 DNA sequence: TGTGCCAGCAGCTCCTCGAGTGGACTAGCGGATACCTACAATGAGCAGTTCTTC. This translates into CASSSSSGLADTYNEQFF. The entire variable domain, with the rest obtained from reference TRBV7-9 and TRBJ2-1, is as follows: DTGVSQNPRHKITKRGQNVTFRCDPISEHNRLYWYRQTLGQGPEFLTYFQNEAQLEKSRLLSDRFSAERPKGSFSTLEIQRTEQGDSAMYLCASSSSSGLADTYNEQFFGPGTRLTVL.

The genes are TRBV7-3 and TRBJ2-2; TRBD2 agrees at 14 bases. The V gene end was trimmed by 2 bases and the J gene end by 0 bases; junction bases not matched to a gene: 5. Germline V lookup: CDR1 SGHTA, CDR2 FQGTGA. This CDR3 comprises 19 residues. The DNA of the CDR3 is TGTGCCAGCAGCTTATATGGACTAGCGGGAGGAACGAACACCGGGGAGCTGTTTTTT. Translated, it gives CASSLYGLAGGTNTGELFF.

The J gene is TRBJ2-1, the V gene TRBV2; D is perhaps TRBD2 (5 bases). V was shortened by 4 bases and J by 7 bases, with 14 bases between the two germline ends. This CDR3 has 14 residues. Germline V gene data show CDR1 as SNHLY and CDR2 as FYNNEI. CDR3 nucleotides: TGTGCCAGCAGTGGGGGAGCTTCAGTAAATGAGCAGTTCTTC. Its translation: CASSGGASVNEQFF. The whole variable domain, remainder taken from reference TRBV2 and TRBJ2-1, is EPEVTQTPSHQVTQMGQEVILRCVPISNHLYFYWYRQILGQKVEFLVSFYNNEISEKSEIFDDQFSVERPDGSNFTLKIRSTKLEDSAMYFCASSGGASVNEQFFGPGTRLTVL.